The 25 T cell receptor beta chains below were found in one sample sequenced in a study of read filtering for tumor transcriptome and immune sequencing. Molecular barcoded adaptors covering alpha/delta and beta/gamma chains were used on 400 ng RNA. TCRdb used MiXCR to reprocess the reads, holding one entry per CDR3 protein. The sample holds about 58,000 distinct CDR3 sequences, around 12% seen once. The sequenced sample consisted of a population of CD138-negative cells sorted from bone marrow. Receptors were obtained from a donor over 35 with multiple myeloma.

This clonotype has ten or more counts. The rearrangement uses TRBV7-8 and TRBJ1-5; D gene unclear. Germline values: CDR1 SGHVS, CDR2 FQNEAQ. V was cut by 1 base and J by 8 bases, with 12 bases left in between. The CDR3 covers 14 residues. In DNA form, the CDR3 reads TGTGCCAGCAGCTTAGGAGGGAATTGGGAGCCCCAGCATTTT. This sequence encodes CASSLGGNWEPQHF.

Worth noting for this clonotype: One base away lies a much larger clone, so this may be a sequencing read error. The chain carries TRBV21-1 and TRBJ2-1; TRBD2, the table's D call, lacks a check against the DNA. TRBV21-1 is a pseudogene segment. The CDR3 contains 19 residues. CDR3 nucleotides: TGTGCCAGCAGCAAAGGTCTTAGCGGGGGGGGCCGAGCTTACAGTGAGCAGTTCTTC. It specifies CASSKGLSGGGRAYSEQFF.

On this clonotype itself: A read error may be the cause here, since a much bigger clone is one base away. The rearrangement joins TRBV14 to TRBJ2-1; 8 bases map to TRBD2. Germline V lookup: CDR1 SGHDN, CDR2 FVKESK. The CDR3 extends over 15 amino acids. The V segment lost 4 bases and the J segment 12 bases; nucleotides outside the gene matches: 14. The CDR3 DNA reads as TGTGCCAGCAGCCCAGACGCCCAGCGGGGGAGTGGGCAGTTCTTC. Translating gives CASSPDAQRGSGQFF. The full variable domain, rest sourced from reference TRBV14 and TRBJ2-1, is EAGVTQFPSHSVIEKGQTVTLRCDPISGHDNLYWYRRVMGKEIKFLLHFVKESKQDESGMPNNRFLAERTGGTYSTLKVQPAELEDSGVYFCASSPDAQRGSGQFFGPGTRLTVL.

This chain connects TRBV5-1 to TRBJ1-3; 8 bases map to TRBD1. This CDR3 is built from 16 residues. J gave up 4 bases and V 4 bases, and 10 bases lay outside the gene matches. Germline V gives CDR1 SGHRS, CDR2 YFSETQ. Written as DNA, the CDR3 is TGCGCCAGCAGCCCAGGACAGGGATTGAGAGGAAACACCATATATTTT. The encoded protein is CASSPGQGLRGNTIYF.

The table lists this clonotype with many counts. The V gene is TRBV5-8, the J gene TRBJ1-1; TRBD1 agrees at 10 bases. V lost 4 bases to trimming and J lost 4 bases; unmatched junction nucleotides: 10. The CDR3 has 16 residues. Germline CDR1 and CDR2: SGHTS and YDEGEE. The chain's CDR3 is CASSLGNRDRGTEAFF. CDR3 nucleotide sequence: TGTGCCAGCAGCCTGGGGAACCGGGACAGGGGCACTGAAGCTTTCTTT.

This clonotype has only a few counts. One end of the junction does not line up with germline, which may come from a read error. This chain uses TRBV18 with TRBJ1-1, with a possible D match to TRBD1 (5 bases). There are 16 residues in the CDR3. From germline, CDR1 is KGHSH and CDR2 LQKENI. The CDR3 DNA follows: TGTGCCAGCTCACCACAGGGGAACGGAATGAACACCGAAGCTTTCTTT. Translation: CASSPQGNGMNTEAFF.

This clonotype was seen many times. V is TRBV5-1 and J is TRBJ1-6; unclear D gene. V shed 4 bases and J shed 1 base, with 12 bases lying between them. This CDR3 is 16 amino acids long. CDR1 and CDR2 (germline): SGHRS, YFSETQ. The CDR3: CASSEARGSYNSPLHF. CDR3 bases: TGCGCCAGCAGCGAGGCTCGAGGATCCTATAATTCACCCCTCCACTTT. The whole variable domain, remainder taken from reference TRBV5-1 and TRBJ1-6, is KAGVTQTPRYLIKTRGQQVTLSCSPISGHRSVSWYQQTPGQGLQFLFEYFSETQRNKGNFPGRFSGRQFSNSRSEMNVSTLELGDSALYLCASSEARGSYNSPLHFGNGTRLTVT.

This chain links TRBV4-1 with TRBJ2-1, with D perhaps TRBD2 (6 bases). The germline gives CDR1 MGHRA, CDR2 YSYEKL. The CDR3 has 17 amino acids. The V gene lost 6 bases and the J gene lost 4 bases, with 22 bases spanning the gap. Here the CDR3 reads CASSHFELGGFYNEQFF. DNA of the CDR3: TGCGCCAGCAGTCATTTCGAGCTGGGGGGTTTTTACAATGAGCAGTTCTTC.

A few counts support this clonotype. This CDR3 fails to terminate in the conserved phenylalanine or tryptophan, so it likely reflects a read error. V is TRBV27 and J is TRBJ2-1; 9 bases agree with TRBD1. Looked up from germline, CDR1 is MNHEY and CDR2 is SMNVEV (reference sequence). The CDR3 is 18 residues long. The V gene end was trimmed by 0 bases and the J gene end by 10 bases; junction bases not matched to a gene: 16. CDR3 bases: TGTGCCAGCAGTTTATCACTTCTCGTAGTACAGGGGGCAAGGGAGCAGTTCTCC. It translates to CASSLSLLVVQGAREQFS.

This clonotype was found a few times. One base away lies a much larger clone, so this may be a sequencing read error. The J gene is TRBJ2-7, the V gene TRBV6-5; D not resolved. There are 13 residues in the CDR3. Germline CDR1 reads MNHEY; CDR2 reads SVGAGI. CDR3 amino acids: CASSYSRSYGQYF. In DNA form, the CDR3 reads TGTGCCAGCAGTTACTCCCGTTCCTACGGGCAGTACTTC.

This clonotype was seen repeatedly, ten times or more. The chain is built from TRBV2 and TRBJ2-5; no reliable D call. The V gene's germline CDR1 is SNHLY and CDR2 FYNNEI. Trimming took 5 bases from V and 4 from J, leaving 2 bases between them. CDR3 length: 10 residues. The CDR3: CASSLETQYF. The CDR3 DNA reads as TGTGCCAGCAGTCTAGAGACCCAGTACTTC.

This clonotype was recorded many times. This chain connects TRBV29-1 to TRBJ1-2; perhaps TRBD1 as D (6 bases). V was shortened by 4 bases and J by 3 bases, with 12 bases between the two germline ends. In germline, CDR1 is SQVTM, CDR2 ANQGSEA. This CDR3 spans 13 amino acids. The CDR3 sequence is CSVVGAGDYGYTF. DNA for the CDR3: TGCAGCGTTGTGGGGGCGGGAGACTATGGCTACACCTTC.

The chain combines TRBV7-2 with TRBJ1-5, with D tentatively TRBD1 (6 bases). CDR3 length: 16 residues. In germline, CDR1 is SGHTA, CDR2 FQGNSA. V lost 1 base to trimming and J lost 3 bases, with 13 bases between them. CDR3 DNA: TGTGCCAGCAGCTTAGAGGGGACACAGGCCAATCAGCCCCAGCATTTT. Protein sequence: CASSLEGTQANQPQHF.

This clonotype was picked up many times. The chain carries TRBV2 and TRBJ2-2, with no clear D. Germline assignment: CDR1 SNHLY and CDR2 FYNNEI. This CDR3 spans 14 amino acids. V lost 7 bases and J 4 bases, leaving 13 bases between the germline ends. This CDR3 reads CASTGRSRTGELFF. The CDR3, as DNA: TGTGCCAGCACTGGAAGGTCTCGCACCGGGGAGCTGTTTTTT.

This clonotype was picked up many times. The chain uses TRBV5-1 and TRBJ2-2; perhaps TRBD2 as D (5 bases). This CDR3 comprises 15 residues. CDR1 and CDR2 (germline): SGHRS, YFSETQ. The germline V and J ends were trimmed by 1 base and 7 bases, with 14 bases remaining between them. Here the CDR3 reads CASSLMRAGDGELFF. For the CDR3, the DNA is TGCGCCAGCAGCTTGATGCGGGCCGGTGACGGGGAGCTGTTTTTT.

This clonotype has a count of ten or more. The J gene is TRBJ2-1, the V gene TRBV5-4, with D possibly matching TRBD2 (7 bases). V was shortened by 0 bases and J by 2 bases, with 12 bases between the two germline ends. Germline lookup yields CDR1 SGHNT and CDR2 YYREEE (reference sequence). This CDR3 has 16 amino acids. This CDR3 reads CASSLGTGGAYNEQFF. In nucleotides, the CDR3 is TGTGCCAGCAGCTTGGGTACGGGGGGCGCCTACAATGAGCAGTTCTTC.

This clonotype was counted many times. The rearrangement uses TRBV12-3 or TRBV12-4 and TRBJ2-5, with unresolved D. There are 12 residues in the CDR3. The ends were cut back, 5 bases at V and 9 bases at J, with 13 bases in the middle. The CDR3 DNA reads TGTGCCAGCAGTACGCCCCCCTTGGCCCAGTACTTC. Protein sequence: CASSTPPLAQYF.

This clonotype was counted ten times or more. The rearrangement links TRBV11-3 to TRBJ2-5, with TRBD2 identical over 8 bases. Germline trimming cut 6 bases from V and 5 bases from J; bases unmatched to any gene: 8. The CDR3 has 14 residues. Germline V CDR1 and CDR2: SGHNT, YENEEA. CDR3 protein: CASSPGGLPETQYF. The CDR3 DNA sequence: TGTGCCAGCAGTCCGGGGGGGCTACCCGAGACCCAGTACTTC.

V gene TRBV19 combines with J gene TRBJ2-6; the D is unclear. Trimming took off 10 bases at V and 0 bases at J, with 7 bases between the two ends. CDR3 size: 13 residues. Germline CDR1 LNHDA, CDR2 SQIVND (reference sequence). CDR3 amino acids: CATAVSGANVLTF. CDR3 DNA: TGTGCCACCGCAGTCTCTGGGGCCAACGTCCTGACTTTC.

Concerning this clonotype itself: One end of the junction varies from germline; a read error may be responsible. This chain connects TRBV20-1 to TRBJ2-5; 15 bases align to TRBD2. Germline CDR1 is DFQATT and CDR2 is SNEGSKA (reference sequence). This CDR3 is 17 amino acids long. The CDR3 coding sequence is TGCGGTGCTAGAGGACTAGCGGGGGGGCAGTACCAAGAGACCCAGTACTTC. Protein product: CGARGLAGGQYQETQYF.

This clonotype was detected a few times. Just one base apart from a much larger clone, this may be a read error. The rearrangement links TRBV20-1 to TRBJ1-4, with D tentatively TRBD1 (6 bases). Germline CDR1 and CDR2: DFQATT and SNEGSKA (reference sequence). The CDR3 loop spans 13 amino acids. CDR3 in DNA: TGCAGTTCACCAGGGGCAACTAATGAAAGACTGTTTTTT. Its translation is CSSPGATNERLFF.

This clonotype came up many times. The J gene is TRBJ2-4, the V gene TRBV3-1; 8 positions match TRBD1. V lost 2 bases to trimming and J lost 2 bases; unmatched junction nucleotides: 5. Germline assignment: CDR1 LGHDT and CDR2 YNNKEL (reference sequence). The CDR3 is made up of 16 amino acids. The CDR3 bases are TGTGCCAGCAGCCAATACCAGGGGGCTTCCAAAAACATTCAGTACTTC. Amino acids: CASSQYQGASKNIQYF.

This clonotype was seen repeatedly, ten times or more. This chain links TRBV20-1 with TRBJ1-5; no definite D call. Looked up from germline, CDR1 is DFQATT and CDR2 is SNEGSKA (reference sequence). There are 16 residues in the CDR3. V was clipped by 1 base and J by 2 bases, with 15 bases between them. The CDR3 region is CSARVRGRQGNQPQHF. CDR3 DNA sequence: TGCAGTGCTAGAGTCCGGGGAAGGCAGGGCAATCAGCCCCAGCATTTT.

In this sample, this clonotype turned up many times. The CDR3 region is CASSLDVGGFNEQFF. In nucleotides, the CDR3 is TGCGCCAGCAGCTTGGACGTGGGGGGGTTCAATGAGCAGTTCTTC. The V gene is TRBV5-1, the J gene TRBJ2-1, with 7 bases aligning to TRBD2. Germline CDR1 is SGHRS and CDR2 is YFSETQ. The length of the CDR3 is 15 residues. V lost 0 bases, J lost 6 bases, and 6 bases stayed unmatched.

This clonotype was recorded at least ten times. The chain joins TRBV2 to TRBJ1-2; 7 bases match TRBD1. The CDR3 is 12 amino acids. Germline CDR1 and CDR2: SNHLY and FYNNEI. J gave up 3 bases and V 6 bases, and 1 base lay outside the gene matches. CDR3 nucleotide sequence: TGTGCCAGCAGAGGGACAGACTATGGCTACACCTTC. Translating gives CASRGTDYGYTF.